This T cell receptor beta chain was sequenced during a study of glioma-infiltrating T cells after dendritic cell vaccination (dated by TCRdb to between 2015 and 2016). Describing the broader study: The cohort included about 15 glioblastoma patients drawn from Phase I and II dendritic cell vaccination trials, of whom 9 were newly diagnosed and 6 had recurrent disease. Between about 2002 and 2012, patients were given autologous tumor lysate-pulsed dendritic cell vaccination. The vaccine consisted of monocyte-derived dendritic cells cultured approximately seven days with IL-4 and GM-CSF, then pulsed overnight with autologous tumor lysate. Three intradermal dendritic cell vaccine injections were administered to patients at biweekly intervals in the arm below the axilla. In glioblastoma patients vaccinated with dendritic cells, deep sequencing of TCR beta CDR3 regions served to measure tumor-infiltrating lymphocyte content and to compare repertoires between tumor and blood. TCR sequencing metrics, including TIL content and tumor-blood repertoire overlap, were correlated with survival after dendritic cell vaccination. What the work shows at the level of the full study, not this receptor alone: The response model built on TCR overlap across three groups was characterized as speculative, with prospective validation still needed. No direct relationship between TCR clonality and survival was found, suggesting that a diverse polyclonal response may matter. The cohort was small and heterogeneous, with few patients having full blood and tumor sets and even fewer initial-recurrent tumor pairs. Higher estimated pretreatment TIL content predicted longer time to progression and overall survival after dendritic cell vaccination.

The immunoSEQ assay amplified TCRB CDR3 regions from approximately 1.8 micrograms of genomic DNA, or from all available DNA when less than that amount was available. For multiplex PCR, 60 forward primers for TCR V beta segments and 13 reverse primers for J beta segments were used. To estimate the number of reads per starting template, synthetic control templates were added to each sample at limiting dilution. The Illumina HiSeq System generated 87 bp sequencing reads. In the original analysis: PCR and sequencing errors were removed by merging closely related sequences with a nearest neighbor algorithm. TCR overlap was defined as the percentage of unique tumor TCR beta sequences that were also found in the peripheral blood of the same patient. Drawn from immuneACCESS, this table holds only the in-frame rearrangements with V and J called that TCRdb kept. Clones are partly lost; checked studies trace under half to an unresolved V gene and leave the rest unexplained. That table furnishes V, J and clone size, whereas the DNA furnished D and trimming. The sample has around 87,000 clones on record, roughly four fifths of them singletons. The top ten clones comprise roughly 6.8% of the sample.

Taken with the paper, the label for time point translates to: after dendritic cell vaccination, including at tumor progression/relapse. Patients were selected for having adequate residual fresh-frozen tumor tissue and more than two years of available survival data. An isocitrate dehydrogenase mutation was not carried by any of the glioblastoma patients, although molecular status was otherwise variable. PBMC were collected before vaccination, two weeks after the third vaccination, and at tumor progression when it occurred. The Qiagen DNeasy Blood extraction Kit was used for extraction of genomic DNA. The CDR3 runs 13 residues from the cysteine to the phenylalanine. Just CDR3 DNA is preserved here, 39 bases in frame from base 1. V and J lose 7 bases and 9 bases, and a span of 13 bases separates them. As for this clone: Its cognate antigen has yet to be identified. Qualities for individual bases were not recorded, and no much larger clone is one base off.

Sequencing used blood, obtained after dendritic cell vaccination. The chain joins TRBV23-1 to TRBJ1-6; TRBD1 is a weak D gene call, 6 bases matching. TRBV23-1 is labeled an ORF, and its function is uncertain. The clonotype comes from a human donor with glioblastoma. The DNA reads as follows: TGCGCCAGCATAATGACAGGTTTTTCACCCCTCCACTTT. This is translated as CASIMTGFSPLHF.